This T cell receptor beta chain was recorded in a study of shared clonotypes between healthy human individuals. For this clone: Other nucleotide sequences from this sample produce the same CDR3.

Libraries were prepared by immunoSEQ multiplex PCR; TCRdb keeps only in-frame clonotypes and omits some of them. The sample has 2.3 million or so clones, 90% to 95% seen once. Sequencing was performed on naive CD4+ T cells from PBMCs. Subset indicated: CD45RA+ positively selected. The sequence was obtained from a man between 18 and 35 years old in good health. Some clones in this sample may be carry-over from other donors' samples.

The CDR3: CASSLLGAGGYTF. The CDR3 region has the DNA TGTGCCAGCAGTTTATTGGGGGCCGGTGGCTACACCTTC. The chain employs TRBV27 and TRBJ1-2; perhaps TRBD1 as D (6 bases). The CDR3 consists of 13 residues. V lost 1 base and J lost 7, with 10 bases in between. Germline V gene sequence: CDR1 MNHEY, CDR2 SMNVEV (reference sequence).